Below, 25 T cell receptor beta chains from the same sample are listed, as sequenced in a study of radiotherapy plus CTLA-4 blockade in lung cancer. Method: immunoSEQ multiplex PCR; TCRdb's copy keeps in-frame clones and lacks some. The sample contains roughly 50,000 clones, 84% of which appear only once. The sequencing here drew on peripheral blood, taken from a patient treated with radiotherapy plus ipilimumab. These receptors were obtained from a human donor with non-small cell lung cancer whose response to radiotherapy plus ipilimumab could not be evaluated.

This clone was recorded a few times. V usage is TRBV4-3 and J usage is TRBJ1-1; 7 bases match TRBD1. V trimming: 5 bases; J trimming: 1 base; junction bases outside the gene matches: 10. This CDR3 is 16 amino acids long. Germline lookup yields CDR1 LGHNA and CDR2 YSLEER. This CDR3 is CASSFVSTGPNTEAFF. In DNA form, the CDR3 reads TGCGCCAGCAGCTTTGTCTCGACAGGGCCGAACACTGAAGCTTTCTTT.

Only a few counts were recorded for this clone. The rearrangement uses TRBV4-1 and TRBJ2-7; possibly TRBD1 for D (6 bases). Trimming removed 4 bases at V and 7 bases at J, with 11 bases between. Looked up from germline, CDR1 is MGHRA and CDR2 is YSYEKL. The CDR3 sequence is 12 residues long. CDR3: CASSLRGREQYF. The CDR3 nucleotides are TGCGCCAGCAGCCTCAGGGGTAGGGAGCAGTACTTC.

V usage is TRBV27 and J usage is TRBJ2-1; 8 nucleotides align to TRBD2. Germline loops: CDR1 MNHEY, CDR2 SMNVEV (reference sequence). The length of the CDR3 is 14 residues. V was clipped by 3 bases and J by 9 bases; unmatched bases: 7. CDR3 coding DNA: TGTGCCAGCAGTTTGGGACTAGGGCTCGGTGAGCAGTTCTTC. Amino acid sequence: CASSLGLGLGEQFF.

The chain employs TRBV7-8 and TRBJ2-5, with 7 bases fitting TRBD2. The last part of the DNA fits TRBJ2-7 better; the J call may be wrong. The CDR3 spans 15 residues. CDR1 is SGHVS and CDR2 is FQNEAQ in the germline V gene. The CDR3 DNA reads TGTGCCAGCAGCCCCACGAGCGGGGAAGCCTACGAGCAGTACTTC. As protein: CASSPTSGEAYEQYF.

V and J are TRBV2 and TRBJ2-2; TRBD1 aligns across 7 bases. The CDR3 covers 15 residues. Germline CDR1 is SNHLY and CDR2 is FYNNEI. The trim removed 6 bases at V and 2 bases at J, leaving 6 bases unmatched. The CDR3 here is CASRGQRVNTGELFF. The CDR3 DNA reads as TGTGCCAGCAGGGGACAGAGGGTAAACACCGGGGAGCTGTTTTTT.

This chain joins TRBV19 and TRBJ1-2; 9 bases map to TRBD1. CDR1 and CDR2 from the germline V gene are LNHDA and SQIVND (reference sequence). The V segment lost 10 bases and the J segment 7 bases; nucleotides outside the gene matches: 10. The CDR3 has 13 residues. The CDR3 DNA is TGTGCCACCGAAGAACAGGGGGCGCCTGGCTACACCTTC. Its protein is CATEEQGAPGYTF.

This clone was seen just once. This sequence joins TRBV7-8 and TRBJ1-5, with D possibly being TRBD1 (5 bases). The germline V and J ends were trimmed by 1 base and 3 bases, with 10 bases remaining between them. Germline V gene data show CDR1 as SGHVS and CDR2 as FQNEAQ. The CDR3 totals 15 residues. The CDR3 spells CASSLGGRVNQPQHF. For the CDR3, the DNA is TGTGCCAGCAGCTTAGGTGGCAGGGTCAATCAGCCCCAGCATTTT.

The genes are TRBV29-1 and TRBJ2-1, with 10 positions matching TRBD1. This CDR3 is 14 amino acids long. Germline lookup yields CDR1 SQVTM and CDR2 ANQGSEA. V lost 6 bases, J lost 3 bases, and 5 bases stayed unmatched. The CDR3 reads CSVGDRGYYNEQFF. CDR3 DNA: TGCAGCGTGGGGGACAGGGGCTACTACAATGAGCAGTTCTTC.

V and J are TRBV7-2 and TRBJ2-6; maybe TRBD1 (5 bases). The V and J ends lost 2 bases and 0 bases respectively, with 14 bases between them. Looked up from germline, CDR1 is SGHTA and CDR2 is FQGNSA. CDR3 size: 18 residues. The CDR3 loop is CASSLTRALTSGANVLTF. CDR3 nucleotides: TGTGCCAGCAGCTTAACCAGGGCGCTTACCTCTGGGGCCAACGTCCTGACTTTC.

V gene TRBV28 combines with J gene TRBJ2-7; 8 bases match TRBD2. CDR3 length: 15 amino acids. CDR1 is MDHEN and CDR2 is SYDVKM in the germline V gene. The junction had 4 bases not matched to a gene; V was cut back by 1 base and J by 2 bases. The CDR3 region has the DNA TGTGCCAGCAGTTTATCGGGGGGGAGTCCCTACGAGCAGTACTTC. Amino acids: CASSLSGGSPYEQYF.

CDR3 amino acids: CASSTTPGQGRAFF. The CDR3 region has the DNA TGTGCCAGCAGCACTACTCCGGGACAGGGACGAGCTTTCTTT. This sequence joins TRBV6-6 and TRBJ1-1; 9 nucleotides match TRBD1. The V and J ends lost 6 bases and 10 bases, in that order; junction bases with no gene match: 12. This CDR3 has 14 residues. CDR1 and CDR2 (germline): MNHNY, SVGAGI (reference sequence).

This chain connects TRBV6-5 to TRBJ2-7, with TRBD1 matching over 10 bases. The CDR3 runs 16 residues. From germline, CDR1 is MNHEY and CDR2 SVGAGI. Trimming removed 2 bases from V and 4 bases from J; junction bases left unmatched: 8. As DNA, the CDR3 is TGTGCCAGCAGTTACAGTACACCGGGACAGGGGTACGAGCAGTACTTC. This translates into CASSYSTPGQGYEQYF.

The chain is built from TRBV9 and TRBJ2-2; TRBD2 matches at 9 bases. V lost 4 bases, J lost 5 bases, and 18 bases stayed unmatched. The CDR3 contains 19 residues. Germline V gene lookup returns CDR1 SGDLS and CDR2 YYNGEE. The CDR3 DNA follows: TGTGCCAGCAGCCAATGGGGGGCTGGTAGCGGGAGAGGTACCGGGGAGCTGTTTTTT. Translating gives CASSQWGAGSGRGTGELFF. The full variable domain, rest sourced from reference TRBV9 and TRBJ2-2, is DSGVTQTPKHLITATGQRVTLRCSPRSGDLSVYWYQQSLDQGLQFLIQYYNGEERAKGNILERFSAQQFPDLHSELNLSSLELGDSALYFCASSQWGAGSGRGTGELFFGEGSRLTVL.

This clone appeared a single time. The gene calls are TRBV5-1 and TRBJ2-2; no clear D. This CDR3 has 13 amino acids. V gave up 0 bases and J gave up 6 bases, with 6 bases separating them. Germline values: CDR1 SGHRS, CDR2 YFSETQ. CDR3 DNA sequence: TGCGCCAGCAGCTTGGTCCTCCCCGGGGAGCTGTTTTTT. Protein sequence: CASSLVLPGELFF.

The V and J genes are TRBV4-3 and TRBJ2-1, with 9 bases matching TRBD1. Germline lookup yields CDR1 LGHNA and CDR2 YSLEER. V was pared by 0 bases and J by 8 bases, with 8 bases of the junction left unmatched. The CDR3 runs to 16 residues. CDR3 protein: CASSQDEGTGSYEQFF. The CDR3 nucleotides are TGCGCCAGCAGCCAAGATGAGGGGACAGGGTCCTATGAGCAGTTCTTC.

In nucleotides, the CDR3 is TGTGCCAGCAGCCTCGACTCAAGGACAGCTCTCGGCTACACCTTC. The encoded protein is CASSLDSRTALGYTF. The chain couples TRBV7-2 to TRBJ1-2, with D possibly matching TRBD1 (6 bases). The V end lost 5 bases, the J end lost 8 bases, and 21 bases lay between the germline ends. The CDR3 contains 15 residues. In germline, CDR1 is SGHTA, CDR2 FQGNSA.

The V gene is TRBV18, the J gene TRBJ1-1; D not certain. This CDR3 contains 13 residues. Between the trimmed V and J ends, which lost 6 bases and 1 base, there was a span of 9 bases. Per germline, CDR1 KGHSH and CDR2 LQKENI. CDR3 loop: CASSFARNTEAFF. The CDR3, as DNA: TGTGCCAGCTCTTTTGCGAGGAACACTGAAGCTTTCTTT.

This chain links TRBV5-8 with TRBJ2-1; 7 bases match TRBD2. The CDR3 is 17 residues long. Germline V gives CDR1 SGHTS, CDR2 YDEGEE. V lost 4 bases and J lost 0; bases outside the gene matches: 10. CDR3 sequence (DNA): TGTGCCAGCAGCCTAGGGCTAGCGGTATTCTCCTACAATGAGCAGTTCTTC. Its translation: CASSLGLAVFSYNEQFF.

The chain has TRBV28 and TRBJ2-7, with 10 positions matching TRBD1. The CDR3 totals 14 residues. Trimming took 6 bases from V and 2 from J; bases not matched to a gene: 4. From germline, CDR1 is MDHEN and CDR2 SYDVKM. CDR3 sequence (DNA): TGTGCCAGCAGCACCGGGACAGGGGCCTACGAGCAGTACTTC. This encodes CASSTGTGAYEQYF.

This clone showed up just once. V and J are TRBV28 and TRBJ2-1; 9 bases are a match to TRBD2. The CDR3 spans 16 residues. Germline V gene data show CDR1 as MDHEN and CDR2 as SYDVKM. V trimming: 5 bases; J trimming: 1 base; junction bases outside the gene matches: 6. CDR3 residues: CASSPLTSGSYNEQFF. The CDR3 DNA follows: TGTGCCAGCAGTCCGCTGACTAGCGGATCCTACAATGAGCAGTTCTTC.

The V call is TRBV6-5, the J call TRBJ1-5; 7 bases are a match to TRBD1. The germline V gene encodes CDR1 MNHEY and CDR2 SVGAGI. The ends lost 6 bases at V and 0 bases at J; junction bases unmatched: 2. This CDR3 has 14 residues. The CDR3 loop reads CASRGQNSNQPQHF. In DNA, the CDR3 is TGTGCCAGCAGGGGACAGAATAGCAATCAGCCCCAGCATTTT.

This chain joins TRBV27 and TRBJ2-3; D gene uncertain. V was clipped by 8 bases and J by 14 bases, with 17 bases between them. CDR3 size: 11 residues. Germline CDR1 and CDR2: MNHEY and SMNVEV (reference sequence). The CDR3 sequence: CASCPPPRRYF. In DNA, the CDR3 is TGTGCCAGCTGCCCCCCCCCGAGGCGGTATTTT.

The CDR3: CASSFIIGGLAGYNEQFF. The CDR3 bases are TGTGCCAGCAGTTTTATTATAGGGGGACTAGCGGGGTACAATGAGCAGTTCTTC. The chain combines TRBV28 with TRBJ2-1; 13 bases fit TRBD2. The CDR3 has 18 residues. Germline CDR1 is MDHEN and CDR2 is SYDVKM. Germline trimming cut 3 bases from V and 4 bases from J; bases unmatched to any gene: 9.

This chain connects TRBV6-6 to TRBJ1-1; tentatively, D is TRBD1 (5 bases). The ends were cut back, 2 bases at V and 3 bases at J, with 13 bases in the middle. This CDR3 is 15 amino acids long. CDR1 is MNHNY and CDR2 is SVGAGI in the germline V gene (reference sequence). The CDR3: CASSYLQGRYTEAFF. CDR3 in DNA: TGTGCCAGCAGTTACCTCCAGGGTAGATACACTGAAGCTTTCTTT.

The chain's CDR3 is CASSQVAGGTGELFF. The DNA for the CDR3 is TGCGCCAGCAGCCAAGTGGCAGGGGGGACCGGGGAGCTGTTTTTT. This chain joins TRBV4-3 and TRBJ2-2; tentative D call: TRBD1 (7 bases). Per germline, CDR1 LGHNA and CDR2 YSLEER. V was clipped by 1 base and J by 5 bases, with 11 bases between them. The CDR3 has 15 amino acids.